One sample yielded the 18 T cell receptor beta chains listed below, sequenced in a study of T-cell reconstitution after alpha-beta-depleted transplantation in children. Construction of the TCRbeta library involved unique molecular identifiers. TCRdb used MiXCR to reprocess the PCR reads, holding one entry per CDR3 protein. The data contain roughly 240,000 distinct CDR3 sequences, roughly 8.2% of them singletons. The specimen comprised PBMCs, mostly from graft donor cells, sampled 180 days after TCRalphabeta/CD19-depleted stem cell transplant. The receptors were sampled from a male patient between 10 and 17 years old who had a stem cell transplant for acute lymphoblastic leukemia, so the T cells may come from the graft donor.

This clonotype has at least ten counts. The DNA of the CDR3 is TGCAGTGCTATGAACAATAACACCATATATTTT. The encoded protein is CSAMNNNTIYF. The chain couples TRBV20-1 to TRBJ1-3; no firm D call. CDR1 and CDR2 (germline): DFQATT, SNEGSKA (reference sequence). Deletions cut 4 bases from V and 7 bases from J, with 8 bases between. The CDR3 length is 11 residues.

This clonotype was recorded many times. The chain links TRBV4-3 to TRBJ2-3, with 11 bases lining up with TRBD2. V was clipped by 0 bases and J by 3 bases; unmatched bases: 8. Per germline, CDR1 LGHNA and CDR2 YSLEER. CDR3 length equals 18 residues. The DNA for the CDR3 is TGCGCCAGCAGCCAAGATGGTCTAGCGGGGGGAAGGACAGATACGCAGTATTTT. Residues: CASSQDGLAGGRTDTQYF.

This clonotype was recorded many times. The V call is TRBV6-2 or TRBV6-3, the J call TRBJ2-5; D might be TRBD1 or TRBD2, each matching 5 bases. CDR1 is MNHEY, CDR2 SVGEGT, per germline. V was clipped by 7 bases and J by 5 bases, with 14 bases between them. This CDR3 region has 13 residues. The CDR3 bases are TGTGCCAGCACCCCCCCATGGGGGGAGACCCAGTACTTC. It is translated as CASTPPWGETQYF.

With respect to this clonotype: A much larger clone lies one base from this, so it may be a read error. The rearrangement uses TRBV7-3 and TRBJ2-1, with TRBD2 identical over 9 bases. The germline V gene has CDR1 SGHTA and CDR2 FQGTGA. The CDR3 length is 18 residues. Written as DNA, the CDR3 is TGTGCCCGCAGTTCCTCTTCCCCATTTAGCGGGAGCCACAATGAGCAGTTCTTC. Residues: CARSSSSPFSGSHNEQFF.

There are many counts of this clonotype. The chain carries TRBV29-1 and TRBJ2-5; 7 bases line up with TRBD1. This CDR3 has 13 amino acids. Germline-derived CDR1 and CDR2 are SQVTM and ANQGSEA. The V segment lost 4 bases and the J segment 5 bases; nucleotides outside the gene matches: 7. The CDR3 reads CSVGEGARETQYF. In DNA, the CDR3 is TGCAGCGTTGGAGAGGGGGCGAGGGAGACCCAGTACTTC.

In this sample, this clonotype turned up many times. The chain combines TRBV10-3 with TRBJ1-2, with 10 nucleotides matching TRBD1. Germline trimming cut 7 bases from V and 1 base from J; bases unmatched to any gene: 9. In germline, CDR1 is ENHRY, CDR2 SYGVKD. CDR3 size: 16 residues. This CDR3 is CAITEAGTGVNYGYTF. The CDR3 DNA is TGTGCCATCACCGAGGCCGGGACAGGGGTTAACTATGGCTACACCTTC.

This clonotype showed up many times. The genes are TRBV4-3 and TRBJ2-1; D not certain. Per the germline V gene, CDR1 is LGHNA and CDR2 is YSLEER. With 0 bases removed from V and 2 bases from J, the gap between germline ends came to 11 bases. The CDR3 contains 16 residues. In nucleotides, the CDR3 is TGCGCCAGCAGCCAAGATCCAGACCCCCCCTACAATGAGCAGTTCTTC. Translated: CASSQDPDPPYNEQFF.

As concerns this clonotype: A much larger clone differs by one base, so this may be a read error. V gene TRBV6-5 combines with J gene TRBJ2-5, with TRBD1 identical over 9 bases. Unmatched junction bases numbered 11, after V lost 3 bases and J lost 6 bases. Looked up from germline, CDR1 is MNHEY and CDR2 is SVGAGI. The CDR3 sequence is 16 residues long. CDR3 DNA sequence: TGTGCCAGCAGTTATCCCTTACAGGGGGCAGGGCAGACCCAGTACTTC. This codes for CASSYPLQGAGQTQYF.

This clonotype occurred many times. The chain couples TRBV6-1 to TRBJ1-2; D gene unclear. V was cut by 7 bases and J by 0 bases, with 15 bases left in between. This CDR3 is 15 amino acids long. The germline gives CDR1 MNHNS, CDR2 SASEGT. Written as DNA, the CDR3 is TGTGCCAGCAAAGACCCAGGCTTCGCTAACTATGGCTACACCTTC. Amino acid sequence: CASKDPGFANYGYTF.

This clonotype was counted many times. CDR3 sequence: CATSRFEGDEQYF. The CDR3 DNA reads TGTGCCACCAGCAGGTTTGAGGGGGACGAGCAGTACTTC. The chain combines TRBV15 with TRBJ2-7, with D possibly being TRBD1 (6 bases). Germline V lookup: CDR1 LNHNV, CDR2 YYDKDF (reference sequence). V was pared by 3 bases and J by 5 bases, with 11 bases between. The CDR3 spans 13 residues.

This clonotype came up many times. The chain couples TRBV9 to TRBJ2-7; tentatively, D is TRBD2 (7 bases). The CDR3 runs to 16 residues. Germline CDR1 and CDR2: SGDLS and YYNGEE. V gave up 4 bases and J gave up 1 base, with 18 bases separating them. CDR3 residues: CASSSGGGAMSYEQYF. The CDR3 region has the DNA TGTGCCAGCAGCTCCGGCGGGGGCGCAATGTCCTACGAGCAGTACTTC.

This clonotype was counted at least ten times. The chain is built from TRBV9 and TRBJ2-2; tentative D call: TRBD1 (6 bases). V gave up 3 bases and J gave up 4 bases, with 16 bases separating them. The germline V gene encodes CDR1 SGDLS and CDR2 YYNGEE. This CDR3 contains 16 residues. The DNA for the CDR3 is TGTGCCAGCAGCGCCCCCGGGACACCGGTCACCGGGGAGCTGTTTTTT. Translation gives CASSAPGTPVTGELFF.

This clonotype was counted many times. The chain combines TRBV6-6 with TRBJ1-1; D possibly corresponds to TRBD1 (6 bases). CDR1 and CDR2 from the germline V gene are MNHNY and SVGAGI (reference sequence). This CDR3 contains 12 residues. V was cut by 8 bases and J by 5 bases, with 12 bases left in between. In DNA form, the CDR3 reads TGTGCCAGCCGCAAGGGGGAGACTGAAGCTTTCTTT. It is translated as CASRKGETEAFF.

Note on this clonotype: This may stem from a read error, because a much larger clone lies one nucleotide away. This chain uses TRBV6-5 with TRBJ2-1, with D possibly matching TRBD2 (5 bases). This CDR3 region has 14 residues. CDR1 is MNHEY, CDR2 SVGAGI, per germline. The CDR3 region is CARSWSGSIDEQFF. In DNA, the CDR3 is TGTGCCAGGAGTTGGTCGGGGTCAATCGATGAGCAGTTCTTC.

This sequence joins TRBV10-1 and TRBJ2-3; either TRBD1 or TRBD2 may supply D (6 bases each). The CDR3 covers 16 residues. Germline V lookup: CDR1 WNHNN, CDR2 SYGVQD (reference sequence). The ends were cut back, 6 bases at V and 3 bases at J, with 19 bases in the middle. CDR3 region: CASRGGMEEGTDTQYF. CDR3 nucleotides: TGCGCCAGCAGAGGGGGGATGGAGGAAGGGACAGATACGCAGTATTTT.

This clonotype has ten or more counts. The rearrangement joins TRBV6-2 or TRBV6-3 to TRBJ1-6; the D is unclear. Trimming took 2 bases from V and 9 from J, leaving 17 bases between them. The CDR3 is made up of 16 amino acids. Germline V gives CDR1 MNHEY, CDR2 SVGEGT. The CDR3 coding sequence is TGTGCCAGCAGTTACGTCGGCATCGGCTCGGGTTCACCCCTCCACTTT. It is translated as CASSYVGIGSGSPLHF.

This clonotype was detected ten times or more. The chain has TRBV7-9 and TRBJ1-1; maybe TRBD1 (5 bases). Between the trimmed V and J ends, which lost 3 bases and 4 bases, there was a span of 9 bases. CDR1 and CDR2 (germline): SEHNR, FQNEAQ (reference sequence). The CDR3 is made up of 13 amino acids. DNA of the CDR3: TGTGCCAGCAGCTTCGGAGGGGTCACTGAAGCTTTCTTT. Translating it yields CASSFGGVTEAFF.

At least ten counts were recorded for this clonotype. The CDR3 coding sequence is TGCAGCGTTGAAAGGGCCAACTACGAGCAGTACTTC. Encoded protein: CSVERANYEQYF. The chain links TRBV29-1 to TRBJ2-7; D uncertain. V was pared by 2 bases and J by 3 bases, with 8 bases between. Germline lookup yields CDR1 SQVTM and CDR2 ANQGSEA. This CDR3 is built from 12 residues.